The 17 T cell receptor beta chains in this list originate from one sample, sequenced in a study of Ad26.COV2.S vaccination and SARS-CoV-2 variants. Measured with immunoSEQ multiplex PCR; TCRdb has only the in-frame clones, and not every one. The data hold approximately 500,000 clones, with roughly 89% observed a single time. Treatment in this sample: roughly 20 received Ad26.COV2.S at low or high dose, single or two shots; roughly five received placebo; per-sample allocation not given. Specimen acquisition occurred on day 63 following the initial vaccine or placebo injection. The material was peripheral blood, obtained in a trial of Ad26.COV2.S vaccine versus placebo. The receptors stem from a person aged 18-60 years who received the Ad26.COV2.S COVID-19 vaccine or a placebo.

This clone was found a few times. V gene TRBV7-6 combines with J gene TRBJ1-1, with 11 positions matching TRBD1. V shed 5 bases, J shed 4 bases, and the junction held 6 bases outside the gene matches. The CDR3 runs to 15 residues. Germline assignment: CDR1 SGHVS and CDR2 FNYEAQ. The DNA for the CDR3 is TGTGCCAGCAGCCCCGGACAGGGGGCTTTCACTGAAGCTTTCTTT. As protein: CASSPGQGAFTEAFF.

The chain is built from TRBV5-1 and TRBJ2-7; 7 bases agree with TRBD1. The CDR3 extends over 15 amino acids. Trimming took 4 bases from V and 7 from J; bases not matched to a gene: 14. CDR1 and CDR2 from the germline V gene are SGHRS and YFSETQ. The CDR3 is CASSVRDSTSVEQYF. CDR3 bases: TGCGCCAGCAGCGTCAGGGACAGTACCTCGGTGGAGCAGTACTTC.

As DNA, the CDR3 is TGTGCCAGCAGCTACCCCGGGCCAAACAAACCGAGCTCTGGGGCCAACGTCCTGACTTTC. This translates into CASSYPGPNKPSSGANVLTF. The chain has TRBV21-1 and TRBJ2-6. TRBV21-1 is classified as a pseudogene. The CDR3 is 20 amino acids.

This chain connects TRBV7-2 to TRBJ2-1; D ambiguous. Trimming took off 1 base at V and 8 bases at J, with 12 bases between the two ends. CDR1 and CDR2 from the germline V gene are SGHTA and FQGNSA. This CDR3 has 14 residues. This CDR3 reads CASSLDLGSDEQFF. The DNA for the CDR3 is TGTGCCAGCAGCTTAGATCTGGGGTCCGATGAGCAGTTCTTC.

The chain has TRBV15 and TRBJ1-1, with a possible D match to TRBD1 (5 bases). Germline-derived CDR1 and CDR2 are LNHNV and YYDKDF (reference sequence). V lost 0 bases to trimming and J lost 5 bases, with 13 bases between them. The CDR3 consists of 15 residues. CDR3 protein: CATSRDPLGATEAFF. CDR3 coding DNA: TGTGCCACCAGCAGAGATCCCCTCGGGGCAACTGAAGCTTTCTTT.

The V call is TRBV27, the J call TRBJ2-3, with D perhaps given as TRBD1 or TRBD2 (5 bases each). This CDR3 is 14 amino acids long. From germline, CDR1 is MNHEY and CDR2 SMNVEV (reference sequence). V was pared by 4 bases and J by 5 bases, with 13 bases between. The DNA of the CDR3 is TGTGCCAGCAGTTCCTTTGGGACGGGAGATACGCAGTATTTT. Amino acid sequence: CASSSFGTGDTQYF.

The chain employs TRBV4-1 and TRBJ2-2; 7 bases match TRBD2. The V gene's germline CDR1 is MGHRA and CDR2 YSYEKL. The CDR3 is made up of 15 amino acids. V was clipped by 5 bases and J by 2 bases; unmatched bases: 5. The CDR3 DNA follows: TGCGCCAGCAGCGGACGGACTAGAAACACCGGGGAGCTGTTTTTT. Its translation: CASSGRTRNTGELFF.

CDR3 sequence: CASSSGLAGRQETQYF. The CDR3 nucleotides are TGCGCCAGCAGCTCCGGACTAGCGGGAAGACAAGAGACCCAGTACTTC. The chain links TRBV5-1 to TRBJ2-5, with 12 bases lining up with TRBD2. V lost 3 bases, J lost 2 bases, and 5 bases stayed unmatched. CDR1 SGHRS and CDR2 YFSETQ come from the germline V gene. The CDR3 has 16 amino acids.

The sample holds one count of this clone. The chain recombines TRBV28 with TRBJ1-2; D is unresolved. Trimming removed 3 bases at V and 4 bases at J, with 18 bases between. The CDR3 covers 16 residues. Germline V gene data show CDR1 as MDHEN and CDR2 as SYDVKM. CDR3 coding DNA: TGTGCCAGCAGTTTCCGAACTCCCTTCTCCGCCTATGGCTACACCTTC. Translation: CASSFRTPFSAYGYTF.

This chain links TRBV24-1 with TRBJ2-5; D perhaps matches TRBD2 (6 bases). The CDR3 is 13 amino acids. V lost 4 bases to trimming and J lost 4 bases, with 9 bases between them. CDR1 and CDR2 (germline): KGHDR, SFDVKD. CDR3 amino acids: CATSDPGLETQYF. The DNA for the CDR3 is TGTGCCACCAGTGACCCGGGACTAGAGACCCAGTACTTC.

The rearrangement links TRBV18 to TRBJ2-7; no reliable D call. The CDR3 runs to 14 residues. CDR1 KGHSH and CDR2 LQKENI come from the germline V gene. Trimming shortened V by 3 bases and J by 0 bases, and 9 bases separated the two germline ends. The CDR3 loop is CASSPRPNSYEQYF. For the CDR3, the DNA is TGTGCCAGCTCACCTAGACCGAACTCCTACGAGCAGTACTTC.

The chain joins TRBV6-4 to TRBJ2-5; 10 bases match TRBD2. Per germline, CDR1 MRHNA and CDR2 SNTAGT. The length of the CDR3 is 13 residues. Trimming removed 6 bases from V and 9 bases from J; junction bases left unmatched: 7. This chain's CDR3 is CASSDLAGAAQYF. In DNA form, the CDR3 reads TGTGCCAGCAGCGATCTAGCGGGAGCGGCCCAGTACTTC.

Details on this clone: This CDR3 is also generated by other DNA sequences in the sample. This chain joins TRBV11-3 and TRBJ2-1; 7 bases are a match to TRBD2. Germline V gives CDR1 SGHNT, CDR2 YENEEA. CDR3 length: 12 residues. V shed 8 bases, J shed 7 bases, and the junction held 5 bases outside the gene matches. The CDR3 DNA sequence: TGTGCCAGCGCTAGCGGTCCGAATGAGCAGTTCTTC. Protein sequence: CASASGPNEQFF.

The chain combines TRBV6-5 with TRBJ1-1; D uncertain. There are 13 residues in the CDR3. Deletions cut 8 bases from V and 1 base from J, with 11 bases between. Germline loops: CDR1 MNHEY, CDR2 SVGAGI. The CDR3: CASALSTNTEAFF. CDR3 DNA: TGTGCCAGCGCACTGTCGACGAACACTGAAGCTTTCTTT.

CDR3 sequence reads: CASSYSGGREKLFF. CDR3 nucleotide sequence: TGTGCCAGCAGTTACTCGGGGGGCAGGGAAAAACTGTTTTTT. V and J are TRBV6-5 and TRBJ1-4, with a weak D call TRBD1 (6 bases). V lost 0 bases, J lost 8 bases, and 10 bases lay in between. The V gene's germline CDR1 is MNHEY and CDR2 SVGAGI. This CDR3 is built from 14 residues.

This clone was counted only a few times. The rearrangement links TRBV7-9 to TRBJ2-2, with TRBD1 matching over 9 bases. The CDR3 is 16 amino acids. The germline V gene encodes CDR1 SEHNR and CDR2 FQNEAQ (reference sequence). V trimming: 2 bases; J trimming: 4 bases; junction bases outside the gene matches: 5. CDR3 loop: CASSLLAGQGTGELFF. The CDR3, as DNA: TGTGCCAGCAGCTTATTGGCGGGACAGGGCACCGGGGAGCTGTTTTTT.

This clone was picked up one time. The chain employs TRBV6-1 and TRBJ2-1; D uncertain. Trimming left V 1 base short and J 9 bases short, with 10 bases between. Germline V gene lookup returns CDR1 MNHNS and CDR2 SASEGT. This CDR3 has 13 residues. The CDR3 DNA reads TGTGCCAGCAGTGAAGACCCTTTCAGTGAGCAGTTCTTC. Its protein product is CASSEDPFSEQFF.